Following are 12 T cell receptor beta chains from one sample sequenced in a study of blood T cell repertoires in COVID-19. Sequencing used immunoSEQ multiplex PCR; TCRdb keeps in-frame clones, though not all of them. The sample consists of 120,000 or so clones, under 85% of them appearing once. Sequencing was performed on peripheral blood. These receptors were taken from a man aged 55-75 years with acute or convalescent COVID-19.

The chain carries TRBV7-3 and TRBJ2-7; 7 bases are shared with TRBD1. The J segment lost 1 base and the V segment lost 5 bases, leaving 5 bases of the junction unmatched. CDR3 length: 14 amino acids. Germline V gives CDR1 SGHTA, CDR2 FQGTGA. The DNA for the CDR3 is TGTGCCAGCAGCCAAGGGGGCAATTCCTACGAGCAGTACTTC. Its protein product is CASSQGGNSYEQYF.

V is TRBV27 and J is TRBJ1-2, with TRBD1 as a possible D gene (6 bases). CDR1 is MNHEY and CDR2 is SMNVEV in the germline V gene (reference sequence). V lost 9 bases, J lost 2 bases, and 19 bases lay in between. The CDR3 has 15 residues. The chain's CDR3 is CASAVDGDTNYGYTF. The CDR3 DNA sequence: TGTGCCAGTGCCGTCGATGGGGACACAAACTATGGCTACACCTTC.

The chain combines TRBV28 with TRBJ1-1; D call uncertain. Germline V gene sequence: CDR1 MDHEN, CDR2 SYDVKM. The V and J ends lost 4 bases and 0 bases respectively, with 12 bases between them. This CDR3 comprises 15 residues. The CDR3 region is CASSSRRSLNTEAFF. Written as DNA, the CDR3 is TGTGCCAGCAGTTCCCGGCGGAGCCTGAACACTGAAGCTTTCTTT.

V usage is TRBV11-3 and J usage is TRBJ2-1; 12 bases fit TRBD2. Germline V CDR1 and CDR2: SGHNT, YENEEA. V dropped 0 bases and J dropped 10; count of bases not matched to a gene: 7. This CDR3 region has 16 residues. DNA for the CDR3: TGTGCCAGCAGCTTAGATCGTGGGACTAGCGGGTTAGAGCAGTTCTTC. Translating gives CASSLDRGTSGLEQFF.

The chain links TRBV5-1 to TRBJ2-7; TRBD1 matches at 8 bases. The junction had 10 bases not matched to a gene; V was cut back by 6 bases and J by 5 bases. CDR3 size: 14 residues. Looked up from germline, CDR1 is SGHRS and CDR2 is YFSETQ. CDR3 residues: CASTQGTGGNEQYF. Here the CDR3 DNA reads TGCGCCAGCACCCAAGGGACAGGCGGCAACGAGCAGTACTTC.

V is TRBV4-2 and J is TRBJ2-3; 8 bases line up with TRBD2. The CDR3 is 16 residues long. CDR1 LGHNA and CDR2 YNFKEQ come from the germline V gene. With V trimmed by 1 base and J by 7 bases, 10 bases remained unmatched. CDR3 DNA: TGTGCCAGCAGCCAAGGGGAGAGCGGGAGTATAAATACGCAGTATTTT. This translates into CASSQGESGSINTQYF.

The chain has TRBV7-9 and TRBJ1-4; TRBD1 is a possible D gene (6 bases). Germline values: CDR1 SEHNR, CDR2 FQNEAQ (reference sequence). The V end lost 1 base, the J end lost 13 bases, and 13 bases lay between the germline ends. The CDR3 covers 13 residues. In DNA, the CDR3 is TGTGCCAGCAGCTTAGGGGCCGGACAGACACTGTTTTTT. Amino acids: CASSLGAGQTLFF.

The chain joins TRBV3-1 (or the pseudogene TRBV3-2) to TRBJ2-7; 9 nucleotides agree with TRBD2. CDR3 length: 18 amino acids. V was pared by 0 bases and J by 0 bases, with 9 bases of the junction left unmatched. In germline, CDR1 is LGHDT, CDR2 YNNKEL (reference sequence). The CDR3 nucleotides read TGTGCCAGCAGCCAAGATCAGCGGGGGGCGAGGAGCTCCTACGAGCAGTACTTC. This codes for CASSQDQRGARSSYEQYF.

This rearrangement joins TRBV2 to TRBJ2-3; the D is unclear. CDR3 length: 13 amino acids. CDR1 and CDR2 from the germline V gene are SNHLY and FYNNEI. Trimming stripped 6 bases from V and 2 bases from J, with 9 bases between. CDR3 sequence: CASRQLPTDTQYF. CDR3 coding DNA: TGTGCCAGCAGACAGCTACCCACAGATACGCAGTATTTT.

The CDR3 nucleotides read TGCGCCAGCGGCGGGGTGTCGGTGAATGAGCAGTTCTTC. It encodes CASGGVSVNEQFF. This chain joins TRBV10-1 and TRBJ2-1; a weak D match, TRBD2 (6 bases). The CDR3 is 13 amino acids. V gave up 8 bases and J gave up 7 bases, with 15 bases separating them. Germline V gene sequence: CDR1 WNHNN, CDR2 SYGVQD (reference sequence).

This sequence joins TRBV28 and TRBJ1-2; weak D call: TRBD1 (5 bases). Per germline, CDR1 MDHEN and CDR2 SYDVKM. This CDR3 has 14 amino acids. V dropped 2 bases and J dropped 5 bases, with 12 bases sitting between them. The CDR3 bases are TGTGCCAGCAGTTTACCCGGGCGGGGGTATGGCTACACCTTC. As protein: CASSLPGRGYGYTF.

This clone was detected only once. This sequence joins TRBV28 and TRBJ1-2, with a possible D match to TRBD1 (5 bases). Trimming removed 1 base from V and 5 bases from J, with 14 bases in between. Per germline, CDR1 MDHEN and CDR2 SYDVKM. This CDR3 region has 15 residues. This chain's CDR3 is CASSLSATEFYGYTF. The CDR3 DNA sequence: TGTGCCAGCAGTTTATCCGCGACAGAGTTTTATGGCTACACCTTC.